Each of the 25 T cell receptor beta chains below was sequenced from the same sample in a study of cytomegalovirus exposure and HLA in healthy donors. PCR primers comprised 60 Vbeta and 13 Jbeta primers. Produced via immunoSEQ multiplex PCR; TCRdb's table is partial and in-frame only. The table lists about 200,000 clones, about 85% of them singletons, with around 0.4% in the top ten. What was sequenced was PBMCs. The receptor set was obtained from a male donor in good health and CMV-seropositive.

This clone was seen only a few times. The gene calls are TRBV27 and TRBJ2-7; 14 bases line up with TRBD2. The CDR3 runs to 18 residues. Germline V gene lookup returns CDR1 MNHEY and CDR2 SMNVEV (reference sequence). The trim removed 7 bases at V and 3 bases at J, leaving 14 bases unmatched. In DNA form, the CDR3 reads TGTGCCAGCACTCCTGGGACTAGCGGGAGAGTTGGGGGCTACGAGCAGTACTTC. Its protein product is CASTPGTSGRVGGYEQYF.

The J gene is TRBJ2-6, the V gene TRBV5-4; TRBD1 matches at 7 bases. Germline V gene data show CDR1 as SGHNT and CDR2 as YYREEE (reference sequence). J was trimmed by 0 bases and V by 4 bases; bases with no gene match: 7. This CDR3 region has 17 residues. As DNA, the CDR3 is TGTGCCAGCAGCGCCGACAGGGCGAACTCTGGGGCCAACGTCCTGACTTTC. This encodes CASSADRANSGANVLTF.

The gene calls are TRBV27 and TRBJ2-7; 11 nucleotides align to TRBD1. The V gene end was trimmed by 4 bases and the J gene end by 5 bases; junction bases not matched to a gene: 7. In germline, CDR1 is MNHEY, CDR2 SMNVEV (reference sequence). CDR3 length: 15 amino acids. The CDR3 DNA reads TGTGCCAGCAGTTCCGGGACAGGGGGTCTAGACGAGCAGTACTTC. Its translation: CASSSGTGGLDEQYF.

CDR3 nucleotides: TGTGCCAGCAGTGAATACGATTCTAGTGACAGGCACCCCTACAATGAGCAGTTCTTC. Translated: CASSEYDSSDRHPYNEQFF. This sequence joins TRBV6-1 and TRBJ2-1, with D perhaps matching TRBD1 (6 bases). This CDR3 spans 19 amino acids. The germline CDR1 and CDR2 sequences are MNHNS and SASEGT. The ends were cut back, 2 bases at V and 2 bases at J, with 22 bases in the middle.

The chain joins TRBV6-1 to TRBJ1-1; TRBD1 matches at 7 bases. V lost 3 bases, J lost 6 bases, and 7 bases stayed unmatched. Germline loops: CDR1 MNHNS, CDR2 SASEGT. CDR3 length equals 14 residues. This chain's CDR3 is CASSDRGLGPEAFF. In DNA form, the CDR3 reads TGTGCCAGCAGTGACAGGGGGTTGGGTCCTGAAGCTTTCTTT.

This rearrangement joins TRBV7-8 to TRBJ1-4; 7 nucleotides agree with TRBD1. This CDR3 contains 15 residues. Germline V gives CDR1 SGHVS, CDR2 FQNEAQ. The junction had 4 bases not matched to a gene; V was cut back by 3 bases and J by 3 bases. The CDR3 is CASSFRGTANEKLFF. For the CDR3, the DNA is TGTGCCAGCAGCTTCAGGGGGACAGCTAATGAAAAACTGTTTTTT.

This clone was found a few times. The chain couples TRBV18 to TRBJ1-1, with D uncertain. Trimming took 6 bases from V and 0 from J, leaving 17 bases between them. The CDR3 covers 16 residues. The V gene's germline CDR1 is KGHSH and CDR2 LQKENI. CDR3 sequence reads: CASSPKEGNMNTEAFF. The CDR3 nucleotides are TGTGCCAGCTCTCCCAAAGAGGGAAACATGAACACTGAAGCTTTCTTT.

The V and J genes are TRBV25-1 and TRBJ2-7, with 9 bases that match TRBD2. The germline V gene has CDR1 MGHDK and CDR2 SYGVNS. CDR3 length: 15 amino acids. With 1 base clipped from V and 2 bases from J, the junction kept 3 bases outside the gene matches. The CDR3 loop is CASSELAGATYEQYF. CDR3 bases: TGTGCCAGCAGTGAATTAGCGGGGGCCACCTACGAGCAGTACTTC.

The rearrangement uses TRBV19 and TRBJ1-2; TRBD1 agrees at 7 bases. The CDR3 runs to 14 residues. The V gene end was trimmed by 4 bases and the J gene end by 6 bases; junction bases not matched to a gene: 8. Germline lookup yields CDR1 LNHDA and CDR2 SQIVND (reference sequence). In DNA, the CDR3 is TGTGCCAGTAGTACGCGACAGGGTCGGCATGGCTACACCTTC. Amino acid sequence: CASSTRQGRHGYTF.

The V gene is TRBV4-3, the J gene TRBJ1-1; D is ambiguous. CDR1 and CDR2 from the germline V gene are LGHNA and YSLEER. Trimming pared 4 bases from V and 2 bases from J, leaving 11 bases between. The length of the CDR3 is 14 residues. As DNA, the CDR3 is TGCGCCAGCAGCCCCCGGGTCCATAACACTGAAGCTTTCTTT. It translates to CASSPRVHNTEAFF.

The rearrangement links TRBV11-3 to TRBJ1-5; D unresolved. Between the trimmed V and J ends, which lost 4 bases and 3 bases, there was a span of 10 bases. The germline V gene has CDR1 SGHNT and CDR2 YENEEA. The CDR3 sequence is 14 residues long. The CDR3 loop reads CASSSPGNNQPQHF. CDR3 sequence (DNA): TGTGCCAGCAGCTCCCCGGGGAACAATCAGCCCCAGCATTTT.

The chain couples TRBV7-9 to TRBJ2-7; D is possibly TRBD2 (5 bases). This CDR3 has 15 amino acids. Trimming took off 5 bases at V and 1 base at J, with 15 bases between the two ends. Germline V gene lookup returns CDR1 SEHNR and CDR2 FQNEAQ (reference sequence). The CDR3 bases are TGTGCCAGCAGCGCAACATCGGGGAGTTCCTACGAGCAGTACTTC. Its translation is CASSATSGSSYEQYF.

This clone came up once. The rearrangement links TRBV5-1 to TRBJ2-7, with 7 bases identical to TRBD1. The ends lost 4 bases at V and 7 bases at J; junction bases unmatched: 8. Germline V gene data show CDR1 as SGHRS and CDR2 as YFSETQ. The CDR3 length is 13 residues. The CDR3 protein is CASSQQGSGEQYF. The CDR3 DNA sequence: TGCGCCAGCAGCCAACAGGGGTCAGGAGAGCAGTACTTC.

V is TRBV11-2 and J is TRBJ1-4, with 8 positions matching TRBD1. V gave up 5 bases and J gave up 4 bases; unmatched junction bases: 9. CDR1 is SGHAT and CDR2 is FQNNGV in the germline V gene. The CDR3 length is 16 residues. CDR3 sequence reads: CASSPRTGPFNEKLFF. CDR3 sequence (DNA): TGTGCCAGCAGCCCCCGGACAGGGCCCTTTAATGAAAAACTGTTTTTT.

The rearrangement links TRBV28 to TRBJ2-1, with 7 bases aligning to TRBD2. V lost 5 bases to trimming and J lost 3 bases; unmatched junction nucleotides: 10. CDR1 and CDR2 from the germline V gene are MDHEN and SYDVKM. This CDR3 has 16 amino acids. CDR3 protein: CASSPRSGGSYNEQFF. The CDR3 region has the DNA TGTGCCAGCAGTCCACGGAGCGGCGGGAGCTACAATGAGCAGTTCTTC.

The CDR3 is CASSGNSGGASEQFF. CDR3 DNA sequence: TGTGCCAGCAGCGGTAATAGCGGGGGGGCGAGTGAGCAGTTCTTC. V gene TRBV6-4 combines with J gene TRBJ2-1; 11 positions agree with TRBD2. Germline V CDR1 and CDR2: MRHNA, SNTAGT. CDR3 length: 15 residues. With V trimmed by 6 bases and J by 9 bases, 10 bases remained unmatched.

The J gene is TRBJ1-4, the V gene TRBV6-5; no definite D call. The CDR3 runs to 15 residues. V was pared by 2 bases and J by 0 bases, with 7 bases between. The germline V gene has CDR1 MNHEY and CDR2 SVGAGI. This chain's CDR3 is CASSYDTTTNEKLFF. The CDR3 DNA is TGTGCCAGCAGTTACGACACCACAACTAATGAAAAACTGTTTTTT.

The rearrangement joins TRBV6-5 to TRBJ2-4, with D possibly matching TRBD1 (6 bases). V lost 4 bases to trimming and J lost 0 bases, with 13 bases between them. The CDR3 length is 16 residues. Germline V gene data show CDR1 as MNHEY and CDR2 as SVGAGI. The CDR3 spells CASSSRGRGAKNIQYF. As DNA, the CDR3 is TGTGCCAGCAGTTCCCGGGGCAGGGGAGCCAAAAACATTCAGTACTTC.

The J gene is TRBJ2-3, the V gene TRBV19; TRBD2 aligns across 14 bases. The germline V gene has CDR1 LNHDA and CDR2 SQIVND (reference sequence). V shed 5 bases, J shed 6 bases, and the junction held 10 bases outside the gene matches. This CDR3 is 17 amino acids long. This chain's CDR3 is CASSEGLAGARPDTQYF. The DNA of the CDR3 is TGTGCCAGTAGTGAGGGACTAGCGGGAGCCCGGCCTGATACGCAGTATTTT.

The chain combines TRBV20-1 with TRBJ2-7, with D unresolved. The germline V gene has CDR1 DFQATT and CDR2 SNEGSKA (reference sequence). Trimming left V 6 bases short and J 3 bases short, with 6 bases between. CDR3 length: 10 amino acids. CDR3 bases: TGCAGTGCCGTTTACTACGAGCAGTACTTC. Protein: CSAVYYEQYF.

The genes are TRBV6-1 and TRBJ1-1; D not certain. The CDR3 spans 16 residues. V dropped 0 bases and J dropped 2 bases, with 13 bases sitting between them. The germline gives CDR1 MNHNS, CDR2 SASEGT. The CDR3 loop is CASSEAFGIGNTEAFF. The CDR3 coding sequence is TGTGCCAGCAGTGAAGCTTTCGGGATAGGAAACACTGAAGCTTTCTTT.

This sequence joins TRBV7-9 and TRBJ1-1; possible D gene TRBD1, 6 bases. V lost 5 bases to trimming and J lost 3 bases, with 16 bases between them. CDR1 and CDR2 from the germline V gene are SEHNR and FQNEAQ (reference sequence). This CDR3 has 15 residues. The CDR3 nucleotides read TGTGCCAGCAGCCCCTGGGGGGGCACGGACACTGAAGCTTTCTTT. Translation: CASSPWGGTDTEAFF.

The chain combines TRBV7-2 with TRBJ1-5; 7 bases fit TRBD1. The CDR3 is made up of 19 amino acids. The germline V gene has CDR1 SGHTA and CDR2 FQGNSA. With V trimmed by 2 bases and J by 0 bases, 13 bases remained unmatched. As DNA, the CDR3 is TGTGCCAGCAGCTTAACAGGGGCGCTCGGCTTATATAGCAATCAGCCCCAGCATTTT. It is translated as CASSLTGALGLYSNQPQHF.

The CDR3 region has the DNA TGTGCCAGCAGCTTAGTTATAAATGAGCAGTTCTTC. Translation: CASSLVINEQFF. The chain has TRBV7-2 and TRBJ2-1; D unresolved. Deletions cut 1 base from V and 7 bases from J, with 5 bases between. Germline V gene sequence: CDR1 SGHTA, CDR2 FQGNSA. The CDR3 is 12 amino acids.

V gene TRBV28 combines with J gene TRBJ1-1; 8 bases agree with TRBD1. With V trimmed by 6 bases and J by 1 base, 7 bases remained unmatched. In germline, CDR1 is MDHEN, CDR2 SYDVKM. This CDR3 has 15 residues. The CDR3: CASSQLTGGNTEAFF. The CDR3 nucleotides read TGTGCCAGCAGCCAACTTACAGGGGGGAACACTGAAGCTTTCTTT.